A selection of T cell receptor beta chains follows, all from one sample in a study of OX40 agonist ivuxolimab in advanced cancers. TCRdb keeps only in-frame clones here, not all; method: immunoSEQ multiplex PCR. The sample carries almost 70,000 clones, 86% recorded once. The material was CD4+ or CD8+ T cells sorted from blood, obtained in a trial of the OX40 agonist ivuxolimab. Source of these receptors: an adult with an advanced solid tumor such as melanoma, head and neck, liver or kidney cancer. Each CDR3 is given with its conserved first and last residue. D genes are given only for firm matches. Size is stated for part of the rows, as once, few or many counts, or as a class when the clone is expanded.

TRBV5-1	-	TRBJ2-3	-	CASSLPLGATDTQYF	TGCGCCAGCAGCTTACCGCTTGGGGCCACAGATACGCAGTATTTT
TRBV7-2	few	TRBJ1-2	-	CASSPGQSGSYTF	TGTGCCAGCAGCCCTGGACAGAGTGGGAGCTACACCTTC
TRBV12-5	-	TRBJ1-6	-	CASGLGTANSPLHF	TGTGCTAGTGGCCTCGGGACGGCGAATTCACCCCTCCACTTT
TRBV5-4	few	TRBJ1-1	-	CASSLVSSMSAEAFF	TGTGCCAGCAGCTTGGTTTCGTCCATGAGCGCTGAAGCTTTCTTT
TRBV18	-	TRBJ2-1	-	CASSPPAGQRNEQFF	TGTGCCAGCTCACCACCGGCGGGACAGCGGAATGAGCAGTTCTTC
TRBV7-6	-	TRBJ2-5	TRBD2	CASSPAGGPQETQYF	TGTGCCAGCAGCCCGGCGGGGGGGCCCCAAGAGACCCAGTACTTC
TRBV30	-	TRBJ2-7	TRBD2	CAWSSSGYEQYF	TGTGCCTGGAGTTCTAGCGGTTACGAGCAGTACTTC
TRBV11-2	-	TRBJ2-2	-	CASSLGLSGTGELFF	TGTGCCAGCAGCCTCGGCCTATCGGGCACCGGGGAGCTGTTTTTT
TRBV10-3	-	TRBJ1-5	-	CASKGDAESSAQHF	TGTGCCTCGAAGGGGGACGCAGAATCCTCAGCCCAGCATTTT
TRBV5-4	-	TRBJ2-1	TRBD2	CASSLGRGGNNEQFF	TGTGCCAGCAGCTTGGGACGGGGAGGGAACAATGAGCAGTTCTTC
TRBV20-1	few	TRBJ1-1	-	CSAGRNTEAFF	TGCAGTGCTGGCAGGAACACTGAAGCTTTCTTT
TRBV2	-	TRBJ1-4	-	CASSLTTNEKLFF	TGTGCCAGCAGCCTTACAACTAATGAAAAACTGTTTTTT
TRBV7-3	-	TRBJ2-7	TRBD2	CASSLISSGYSYEQYF	TGTGCCAGCAGCTTAATTTCTAGCGGATACTCCTACGAGCAGTACTTC
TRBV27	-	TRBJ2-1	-	CASSSIRGLSSYNEQFF	TGTGCCAGCAGTTCGATCAGGGGATTAAGTTCCTACAATGAGCAGTTCTTC
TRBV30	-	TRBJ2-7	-	CAWSDKGRGYEQYF	TGTGCCTGGAGTGACAAGGGTAGGGGCTACGAGCAGTACTTC
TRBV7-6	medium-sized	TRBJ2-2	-	CASSIFARGRNTGELFF	TGTGCCAGCAGCATCTTCGCCCGGGGGAGGAACACCGGGGAGCTGTTTTTT
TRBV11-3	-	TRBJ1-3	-	CASSFGGTGNTIYF	TGTGCCAGCAGCTTCGGGGGAACTGGAAACACCATATATTTT
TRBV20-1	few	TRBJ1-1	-	CSARWDIEAFF	TGCAGTGCTAGATGGGACATTGAAGCTTTCTTT
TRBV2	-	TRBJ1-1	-	CASSFQNTEAFF	TGTGCCAGCAGTTTCCAGAACACTGAAGCTTTCTTT
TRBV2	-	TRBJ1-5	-	CASKGDLDQPQHF	TGTGCCAGCAAAGGGGACCTGGATCAGCCCCAGCATTTT
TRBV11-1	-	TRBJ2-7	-	CASSSTGTYEQYF	TGTGCCAGCAGCTCGACAGGAACCTACGAGCAGTACTTC
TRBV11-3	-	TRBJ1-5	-	CASSLDSRGYSPQHF	TGTGCCAGCAGCTTAGATTCCAGGGGTTATTCGCCCCAGCATTTT
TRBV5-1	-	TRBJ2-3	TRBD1	CASSLDRGQGDTQYF	TGCGCCAGCAGCTTGGACAGGGGGCAAGGAGATACGCAGTATTTT
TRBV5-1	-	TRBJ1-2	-	CASSLERELGGYTF	TGCGCCAGCAGCTTGGAACGGGAACTTGGTGGCTACACCTTC
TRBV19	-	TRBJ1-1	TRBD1	CASSPRTGGAGTEAFF	TGTGCCAGTAGTCCACGGACAGGGGGCGCGGGCACTGAAGCTTTCTTT
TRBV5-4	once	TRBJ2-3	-	CASSLGTPRTDTQYF	TGTGCCAGCAGCTTGGGGACACCCCGCACAGATACGCAGTATTTT
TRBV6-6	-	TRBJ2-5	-	CASTSGTVKVAQYF	TGTGCCAGCACCTCCGGGACGGTCAAGGTGGCCCAGTACTTC
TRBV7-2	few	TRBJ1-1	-	CASRLGTQNTEAFF	TGTGCCAGCAGGTTAGGGACACAGAACACTGAAGCTTTCTTT
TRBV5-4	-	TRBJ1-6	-	CASSLDPPGGNSPLHF	TGTGCCAGCAGCTTGGACCCGCCCGGGGGCAATTCACCCCTCCACTTT
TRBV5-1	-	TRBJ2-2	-	CASSHARTWPSSAGELFF	TGCGCCAGCAGCCACGCCCGTACTTGGCCTTCGAGCGCCGGGGAGCTGTTTTTT
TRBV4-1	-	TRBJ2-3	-	CASSQLGTDTQYF	TGCGCCAGCAGCCAATTGGGCACAGATACGCAGTATTTT
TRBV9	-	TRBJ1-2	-	CASSATSGYGYTF	TGTGCCAGCAGCGCAACTTCTGGGTATGGCTACACCTTC
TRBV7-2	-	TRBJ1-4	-	CASSSFVREYTNEKLFF	TGTGCCAGCAGCTCCTTTGTCAGGGAGTATACTAATGAAAAACTGTTTTTT
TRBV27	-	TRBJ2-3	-	CASSSIYRVGADTQYF	TGTGCCAGCAGTTCAATCTACAGGGTTGGAGCAGATACGCAGTATTTT
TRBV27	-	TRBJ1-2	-	CASSFRGRESYGYTF	TGTGCCAGCAGTTTTCGGGGCAGGGAGTCCTATGGCTACACCTTC
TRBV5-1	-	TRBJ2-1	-	CASSLGTYYNEQFF	TGCGCCAGCAGCTTGGGGACCTACTACAATGAGCAGTTCTTC
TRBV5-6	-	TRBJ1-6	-	CASSLRQGGNSPLHF	TGTGCCAGCAGCTTGCGTCAGGGAGGGAATTCACCCCTCCACTTT
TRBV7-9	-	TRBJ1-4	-	CASSLGPNEKLFF	TGTGCCAGCAGCTTAGGACCCAATGAAAAACTGTTTTTT
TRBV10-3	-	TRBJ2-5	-	CAIRREQSQETQYF	TGTGCCATCCGTCGCGAACAGTCCCAAGAGACCCAGTACTTC
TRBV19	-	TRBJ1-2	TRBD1	CASSAHNGQAYYGYTF	TGTGCCAGTAGTGCGCACAACGGACAGGCCTACTATGGCTACACCTTC
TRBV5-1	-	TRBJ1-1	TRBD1	CASSLSIGQGGRNTEAFF	TGCGCCAGCAGCTTGTCTATCGGACAGGGTGGGAGGAACACTGAAGCTTTCTTT
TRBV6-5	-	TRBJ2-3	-	CASSYSLQGSDTQYF	TGTGCCAGCAGTTACTCGTTACAGGGCTCAGATACGCAGTATTTT
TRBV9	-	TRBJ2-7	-	CASSVGGNSYEQYF	TGTGCCAGCAGCGTAGGAGGGAACTCCTACGAGCAGTACTTC
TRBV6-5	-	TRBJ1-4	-	CASSYSGVGGEKLFF	TGTGCCAGCAGTTACTCTGGGGTCGGGGGTGAAAAACTGTTTTTT
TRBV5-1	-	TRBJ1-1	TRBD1	CASSLGTGGTEAFF	TGCGCCAGCAGCTTAGGGACAGGGGGCACTGAAGCTTTCTTT
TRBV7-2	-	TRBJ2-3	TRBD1	CASSLLGQNTDTQYF	TGTGCCAGCAGCCTTCTGGGACAGAACACAGATACGCAGTATTTT
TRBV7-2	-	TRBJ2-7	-	CASSPKPGQEQYF	TGTGCCAGCAGCCCCAAACCCGGACAAGAGCAGTACTTC
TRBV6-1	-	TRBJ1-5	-	CASTDLVQPQHF	TGTGCCAGCACTGACCTGGTTCAGCCCCAGCATTTT
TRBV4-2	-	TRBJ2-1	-	CASSQDMVMLSSYNEQFF	TGTGCCAGCAGCCAAGATATGGTGATGTTGAGCTCCTACAATGAGCAGTTCTTC
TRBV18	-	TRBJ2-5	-	CASSPRDGPETQYF	TGTGCCAGCTCACCCCGGGACGGCCCAGAGACCCAGTACTTC
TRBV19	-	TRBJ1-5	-	CASSQSGGVNQPQHF	TGTGCCAGTAGTCAGTCGGGAGGGGTGAATCAGCCCCAGCATTTT
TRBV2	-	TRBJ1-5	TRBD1	CASSGTGVNNQPQHF	TGTGCCAGCAGTGGGACAGGGGTGAACAATCAGCCCCAGCATTTT
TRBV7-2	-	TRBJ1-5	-	CASSLVDQPQHF	TGTGCCAGCAGCTTAGTTGATCAGCCCCAGCATTTT
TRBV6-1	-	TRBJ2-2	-	CASRATVNTGELFF	TGTGCCAGCAGAGCGACTGTGAACACCGGGGAGCTGTTTTTT
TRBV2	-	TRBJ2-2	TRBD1	CASSEGRGYTGELFF	TGTGCCAGCAGTGAGGGCAGGGGGTACACCGGGGAGCTGTTTTTT
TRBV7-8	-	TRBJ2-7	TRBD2	CASRWGEGYEQYF	TGTGCCAGCAGATGGGGGGAGGGCTACGAGCAGTACTTC
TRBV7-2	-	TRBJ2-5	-	CASSLELGGDQETQYF	TGTGCCAGCAGCTTAGAGTTAGGGGGAGATCAAGAGACCCAGTACTTC
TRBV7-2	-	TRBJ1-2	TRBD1	CASSLRGLGYTF	TGTGCCAGCAGCTTAAGGGGGCTCGGCTACACCTTC
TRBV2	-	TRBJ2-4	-	CASSEQAGKNIQYF	TGTGCCAGCAGTGAGCAGGCGGGCAAAAACATTCAGTACTTC